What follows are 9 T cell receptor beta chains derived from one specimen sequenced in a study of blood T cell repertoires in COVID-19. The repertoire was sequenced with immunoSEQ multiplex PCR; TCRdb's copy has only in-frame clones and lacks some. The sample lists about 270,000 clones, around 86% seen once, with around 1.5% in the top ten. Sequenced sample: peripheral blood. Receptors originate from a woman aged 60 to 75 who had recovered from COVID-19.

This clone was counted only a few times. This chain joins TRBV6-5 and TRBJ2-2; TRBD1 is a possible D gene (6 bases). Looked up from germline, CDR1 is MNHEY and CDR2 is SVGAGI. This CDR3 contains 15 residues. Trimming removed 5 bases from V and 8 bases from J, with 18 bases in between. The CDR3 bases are TGTGCCAGCAGTCCCGGGACACTGGGACGTGGGGAGCTGTTTTTT. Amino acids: CASSPGTLGRGELFF.

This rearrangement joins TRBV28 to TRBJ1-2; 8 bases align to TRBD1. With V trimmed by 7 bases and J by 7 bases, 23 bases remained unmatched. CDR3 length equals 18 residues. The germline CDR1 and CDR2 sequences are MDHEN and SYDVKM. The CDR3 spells CASILLGSGGAFMVGYTF. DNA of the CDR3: TGTGCCAGCATCCTCTTAGGGTCAGGGGGCGCCTTTATGGTTGGCTACACCTTC.

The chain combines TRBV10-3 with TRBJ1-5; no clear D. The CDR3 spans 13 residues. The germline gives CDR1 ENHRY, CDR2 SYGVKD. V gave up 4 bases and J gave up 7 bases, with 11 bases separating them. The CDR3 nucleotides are TGTGCCATCAGTGGAGGCCTCAGACAGCCCCAGCATTTT. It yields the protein CAISGGLRQPQHF.

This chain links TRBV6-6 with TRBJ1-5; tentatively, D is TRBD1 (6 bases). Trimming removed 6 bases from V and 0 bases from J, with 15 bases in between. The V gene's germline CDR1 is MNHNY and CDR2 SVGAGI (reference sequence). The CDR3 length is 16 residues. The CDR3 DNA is TGTGCCAGCAGACTAGGGACAACGTATAGCAATCAGCCCCAGCATTTT. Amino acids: CASRLGTTYSNQPQHF.

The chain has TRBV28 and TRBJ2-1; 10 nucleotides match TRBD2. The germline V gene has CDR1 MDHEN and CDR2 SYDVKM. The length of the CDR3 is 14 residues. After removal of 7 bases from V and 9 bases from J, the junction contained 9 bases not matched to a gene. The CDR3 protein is CASKESGGAREQFF. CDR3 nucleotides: TGTGCCAGCAAGGAAAGCGGGGGGGCACGTGAGCAGTTCTTC. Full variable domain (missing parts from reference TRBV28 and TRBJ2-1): DVKVTQSSRYLVKRTGEKVFLECVQDMDHENMFWYRQDPGLGLRLIYFSYDVKMKEKGDIPEGYSVSREKKERFSLILESASTNQTSMYLCASKESGGAREQFFGPGTRLTVL.

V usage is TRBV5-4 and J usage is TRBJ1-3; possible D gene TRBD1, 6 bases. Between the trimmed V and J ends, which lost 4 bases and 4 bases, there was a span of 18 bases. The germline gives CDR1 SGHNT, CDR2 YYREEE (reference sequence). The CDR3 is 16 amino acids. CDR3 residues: CASSPDSSKPGNTIYF. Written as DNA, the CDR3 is TGTGCCAGCAGCCCGGACAGTAGTAAGCCGGGAAACACCATATATTTT. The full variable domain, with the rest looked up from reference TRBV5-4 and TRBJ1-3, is ETGVTQSPTHLIKTRGQQVTLRCSSQSGHNTVSWYQQALGQGPQFIFQYYREEENGRGNFPPRFSGLQFPNYSSELNVNALELDDSALYLCASSPDSSKPGNTIYFGEGSWLTVV.

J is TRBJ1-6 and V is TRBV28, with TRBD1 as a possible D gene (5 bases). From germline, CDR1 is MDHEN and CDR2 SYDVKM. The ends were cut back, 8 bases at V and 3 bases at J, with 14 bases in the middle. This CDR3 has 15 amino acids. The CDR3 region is CASGAYPNYNSPLHF. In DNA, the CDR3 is TGTGCCAGCGGGGCATACCCTAACTATAATTCACCCCTCCACTTT.

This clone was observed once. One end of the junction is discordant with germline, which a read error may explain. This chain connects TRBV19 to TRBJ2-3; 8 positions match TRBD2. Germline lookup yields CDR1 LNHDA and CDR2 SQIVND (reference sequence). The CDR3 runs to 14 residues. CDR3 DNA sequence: TGTGCCAGTAGTATCTGGACTAGCAGAGATACGCAGTATTTT. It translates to CASSIWTSRDTQYF.

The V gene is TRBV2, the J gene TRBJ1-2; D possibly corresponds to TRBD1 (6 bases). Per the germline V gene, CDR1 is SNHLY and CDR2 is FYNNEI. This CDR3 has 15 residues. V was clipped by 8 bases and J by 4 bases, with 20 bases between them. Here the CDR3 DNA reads TGTGCCAGCCACCTACAGGGTGGGCAGGGCTATGGCTACACCTTC. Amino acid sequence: CASHLQGGQGYGYTF.